This T cell receptor beta chain is from a study of CD8+CD57+ T cells in acquired aplastic anemia (dated by TCRdb to the late 2010s). Study-level background: Extracted DNA from sorted CD4+ and CD8+ cells averaged around 2.9 ug, ranging from about 0.17 to 30 ug. For healthy donor samples, the average read count was about 9.9 million for CD4+ cells and 11 million to 14 million for CD8+ cells.

Trimming leaves V shorter by 5 bases and J shorter by 3 bases, with the junction holding 4 bases beyond the gene matches. The CDR3 has 15 amino acids, counting both end residues. Here the CDR3 DNA is all that survives: 45 bases in frame from base 1. CDR1 and CDR2 were assigned from the germline V gene (reference sequence) as LNHNV and YYDKDF. Study-level results and caveats: Between patients and healthy controls, no significant difference in CD8+ Simpson's diversity was found (P=0.060). Although under 35 CD8+ CDR3 sequences were shared by patients and controls, these sequences appeared highly expressed in patients and within the immunodominant clones of patients.

Comment on this clonotype: Its specific antigen is unknown. Since no conserved phenylalanine or tryptophan closes the CDR3, a read error is the likely cause.

In this study, sorted CD4+ and CD8+ T cells from the blood of healthy subjects and of severe aplastic anemia patients had their TCR repertoires deep-sequenced. Ficoll-Paque density gradient centrifugation was used to isolate peripheral blood mononuclear cells. CD4+ and CD8+ T cells were sorted by FACS or magnetic beads before DNA extraction. Profiling of TCR beta VDJ combinations and CDR3 sequences used genomic DNA as the template. TCR repertoire sequencing was run on an Illumina HiSeq 2000. The authors' analysis ran thus. Repertoire assessment relied on Simpson's diversity index, CDR3 size and DJ length profiles, and TRBV/TRBJ rearrangement plots. The most abundant DNA sequence in the deep sequencing data was taken as the immunodominant clone. CDR3 amino acid sequences were screened for sharing across subjects and were compared with published repertoires and the VDJdb database. The raw public reads went through TCRdb reprocessing: fastp at Q25, MiXCR clone calling, in-frame beta chains kept. Under each unique CDR3 protein, matching rows form one entry showing the most common genes and DNA. The V and J calls shown here were made by TCRdb, not taken from the authors' results. Recorded for this sample are about 130,000 distinct CDR3 sequences; around 48% of them occurred a single time. The ten top clones hold 2.5% to 3% of the sample.

This chain joins TRBV15 to TRBJ2-3; the junction holds 11 bases that match TRBD2. The sequence was obtained from a human donor in good health, serving as a control. The sample taken for sequencing was sorted CD4+, CD8+, or CD8+CD57+ T cells (not recorded which) from PBMCs. The DNA is as follows: TGTGCCACCAGCGGAATAGCGGGAGGGACAGATACGCAGTATCTT. It is translated as CATSGIAGGTDTQYL.